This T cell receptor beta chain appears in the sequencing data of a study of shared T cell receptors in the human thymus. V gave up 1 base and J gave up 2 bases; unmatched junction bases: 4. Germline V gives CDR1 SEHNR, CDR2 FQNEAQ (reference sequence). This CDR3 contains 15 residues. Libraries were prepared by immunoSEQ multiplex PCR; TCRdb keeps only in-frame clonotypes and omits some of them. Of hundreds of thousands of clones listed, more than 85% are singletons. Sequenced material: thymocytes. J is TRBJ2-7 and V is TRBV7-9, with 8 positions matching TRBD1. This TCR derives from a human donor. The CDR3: CASSLGGQGPYEQYF. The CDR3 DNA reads TGTGCCAGCAGCTTAGGTGGACAGGGTCCCTACGAGCAGTACTTC.